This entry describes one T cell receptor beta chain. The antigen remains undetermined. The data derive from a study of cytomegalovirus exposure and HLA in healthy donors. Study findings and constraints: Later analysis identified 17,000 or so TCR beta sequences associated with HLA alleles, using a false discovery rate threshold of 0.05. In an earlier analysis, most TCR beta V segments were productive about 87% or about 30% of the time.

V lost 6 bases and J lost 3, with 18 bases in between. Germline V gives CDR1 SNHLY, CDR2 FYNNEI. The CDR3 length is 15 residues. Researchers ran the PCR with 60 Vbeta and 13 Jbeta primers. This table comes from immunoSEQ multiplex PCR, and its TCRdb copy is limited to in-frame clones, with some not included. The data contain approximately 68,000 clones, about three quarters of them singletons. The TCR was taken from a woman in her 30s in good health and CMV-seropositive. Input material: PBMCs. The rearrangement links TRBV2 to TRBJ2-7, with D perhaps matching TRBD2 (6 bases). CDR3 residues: CASSGAGRRFYEQYF. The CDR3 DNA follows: TGTGCCAGCAGCGGGGCGGGGAGGAGGTTCTACGAGCAGTACTTC. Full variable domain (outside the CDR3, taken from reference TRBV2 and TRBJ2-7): EPEVTQTPSHQVTQMGQEVILRCVPISNHLYFYWYRQILGQKVEFLVSFYNNEISEKSEIFDDQFSVERPDGSNFTLKIRSTKLEDSAMYFCASSGAGRRFYEQYFGPGTRLTVT.